One and the same sample provided the 14 T cell receptor beta chains below, sequenced in a study of T cell repertoires in ileal Crohn's disease. Generated by immunoSEQ multiplex PCR, the TCRdb table keeps only in-frame clones and is missing some. The sample has 12,000 to 15,000 clones; just under 80% are singletons. The sample consisted of ileal tissue. Every receptor here comes from an adult with Crohn's disease.

The chain joins TRBV4-2 to TRBJ2-3, with 13 positions matching TRBD2. This CDR3 region has 21 residues. The junction had 13 bases not matched to a gene; V was cut back by 0 bases and J by 1 base. CDR1 LGHNA and CDR2 YNFKEQ come from the germline V gene. CDR3 DNA: TGTGCCAGCAGCCAAGATCCCGGGACTAGCGGGACTTTGGGCGGCACAGATACGCAGTATTTT. Translating it yields CASSQDPGTSGTLGGTDTQYF.

The rearrangement links TRBV27 to TRBJ2-1, with D possibly TRBD2 on 6 matching bases. Per the germline V gene, CDR1 is MNHEY and CDR2 is SMNVEV (reference sequence). CDR3 length: 16 amino acids. V shed 8 bases and J shed 8 bases, with 25 bases lying between them. The CDR3 nucleotides read TGTGCCAGCTGCCGCAGTAGCGGCTATAAACTGGATGAGCAGTTCTTC. It translates to CASCRSSGYKLDEQFF.

The J gene is TRBJ1-1, the V gene TRBV4-2; D uncertain. There are 15 residues in the CDR3. With 5 bases removed from V and 0 bases from J, the gap between germline ends came to 13 bases. Looked up from germline, CDR1 is LGHNA and CDR2 is YNFKEQ. The CDR3 loop reads CASSKTTGLNTEAFF. CDR3 nucleotide sequence: TGTGCCAGCAGCAAAACCACGGGTTTGAACACTGAAGCTTTCTTT.

The rearrangement uses TRBV11-2 and TRBJ2-1; TRBD2 matches 12 bases. The germline V gene has CDR1 SGHAT and CDR2 FQNNGV. This CDR3 is 16 amino acids long. Trimming removed 5 bases from V and 7 bases from J; junction bases left unmatched: 9. In nucleotides, the CDR3 is TGTGCCAGCAGCCCCCTGGCTAGCGGGAGGGAGAATGAGCAGTTCTTC. Protein product: CASSPLASGRENEQFF. Full variable domain (remainder filled in from reference TRBV11-2 and TRBJ2-1): EAGVAQSPRYKIIEKRQSVAFWCNPISGHATLYWYQQILGQGPKLLIQFQNNGVVDDSQLPKDRFSAERLKGVDSTLKIQPAKLEDSAVYLCASSPLASGRENEQFFGPGTRLTVL.

The rearrangement links TRBV12-5 to TRBJ1-1; tentative D call: TRBD1 (5 bases). CDR3 size: 13 residues. Germline V gives CDR1 LGHNT, CDR2 FRNRAP. With 9 bases removed from V and 5 bases from J, the gap between germline ends came to 16 bases. As DNA, the CDR3 is TGTGCTAGCCGCACCCAGGGTGGGACTGAAGCTTTCTTT. This translates into CASRTQGGTEAFF.

This clone was seen only once. This chain uses TRBV7-2 with TRBJ1-6; D gene unclear. Trimming stripped 1 base from V and 6 bases from J, with 10 bases between. Germline V gene sequence: CDR1 SGHTA, CDR2 FQGNSA. The CDR3 contains 15 residues. CDR3 loop: CASSLGGIFNSPLHF. The CDR3 nucleotides read TGTGCCAGCAGCTTAGGAGGCATCTTTAATTCACCCCTCCACTTT. The variable domain in full, completed from reference TRBV7-2 and TRBJ1-6, reads GAGVSQSPSNKVTEKGKDVELRCDPISGHTALYWYRQSLGQGLEFLIYFQGNSAPDKSGLPSDRFSAERTGGSVSTLTIQRTQQEDSAVYLCASSLGGIFNSPLHFGNGTRLTVT.

The chain couples TRBV5-1 to TRBJ2-3; TRBD1 matches at 8 bases. Looked up from germline, CDR1 is SGHRS and CDR2 is YFSETQ. The CDR3 sequence is 16 residues long. The trim removed 4 bases at V and 3 bases at J, leaving 10 bases unmatched. The CDR3 coding sequence is TGCGCCAGCAGCCCCTCAGGGGGCTGGGGTACAGATACGCAGTATTTT. Translation gives CASSPSGGWGTDTQYF.

The chain links TRBV7-6 to TRBJ1-2; the D is unclear. The CDR3 extends over 15 amino acids. Trimming removed 1 base from V and 1 base from J, with 10 bases in between. Germline assignment: CDR1 SGHVS and CDR2 FNYEAQ. The CDR3 spells CASSLGTNFNYGYTF. Here the CDR3 DNA reads TGTGCCAGCAGCTTAGGCACGAACTTTAACTATGGCTACACCTTC.

J is TRBJ1-4 and V is TRBV9; D unclear. CDR1 is SGDLS, CDR2 YYNGEE, per germline. The CDR3 runs to 16 residues. V lost 4 bases to trimming and J lost 3 bases, with 16 bases between them. Here the CDR3 DNA reads TGTGCCAGCAGCCCAGTAGTGGAGTCAGCTAATGAAAAACTGTTTTTT. It specifies CASSPVVESANEKLFF.

The rearrangement uses TRBV5-1 and TRBJ2-1; maybe TRBD2 (5 bases). This CDR3 region has 15 residues. V lost 3 bases to trimming and J lost 6 bases, with 16 bases between them. Germline V gene sequence: CDR1 SGHRS, CDR2 YFSETQ. In DNA form, the CDR3 reads TGCGCCAGCAGCTCCGGACTTTTAGGGAGCAATGAGCAGTTCTTC. Translated, it gives CASSSGLLGSNEQFF.

The rearrangement links TRBV11-3 to TRBJ2-2; D gene unclear. Per the germline V gene, CDR1 is SGHNT and CDR2 is YENEEA. The CDR3 length is 13 residues. Trimming pared 1 base from V and 6 bases from J, leaving 6 bases between. The chain's CDR3 is CASSLVMSGELFF. In nucleotides, the CDR3 is TGTGCCAGCAGCTTAGTAATGTCCGGGGAGCTGTTTTTT.

This chain joins TRBV18 and TRBJ2-5; weak D call: TRBD1 (6 bases). From germline, CDR1 is KGHSH and CDR2 LQKENI. V lost 6 bases to trimming and J lost 3 bases, with 17 bases between them. The CDR3 has 15 amino acids. The CDR3 DNA reads as TGTGCCAGCTCGGTTTCTCAGGGGTATGAAGAGACCCAGTACTTC. Translation gives CASSVSQGYEETQYF.

This chain uses TRBV5-1 with TRBJ2-7, with D hard to call. The CDR3 totals 14 residues. CDR1 SGHRS and CDR2 YFSETQ come from the germline V gene. The V gene lost 5 bases and the J gene lost 0 bases, with 12 bases spanning the gap. The CDR3 here is CASSHLAPSYEQYF. Here the CDR3 DNA reads TGCGCCAGCAGTCATCTGGCTCCCTCCTACGAGCAGTACTTC.

This chain connects TRBV7-2 to TRBJ2-7; 9 bases are a match to TRBD1. Germline V lookup: CDR1 SGHTA, CDR2 FQGNSA. The CDR3 spans 17 residues. Unmatched junction bases numbered 18, after V lost 5 bases and J lost 7 bases. The CDR3: CASSPGDRARGMPEQYF. The CDR3 nucleotides read TGTGCCAGCAGCCCAGGGGACAGGGCCAGGGGGATGCCAGAGCAGTACTTC. The full variable domain, its missing parts supplied by reference TRBV7-2 and TRBJ2-7, is GAGVSQSPSNKVTEKGKDVELRCDPISGHTALYWYRQSLGQGLEFLIYFQGNSAPDKSGLPSDRFSAERTGGSVSTLTIQRTQQEDSAVYLCASSPGDRARGMPEQYFGPGTRLTVT.